This T cell receptor beta chain stems from a study of tumor and adjacent non-tumor tissue in lung cancer. Study background: Patients comprised about a dozen adenocarcinoma, a couple of squamous cell carcinoma and 1 small cell lung cancer.

The CDR3 is 13 amino acids. Germline CDR1 WSHSY, CDR2 SAAADI. No cell sorting was done before RNA was extracted from the tissue. About this clonotype: Its target is unknown. Sequence at one end of the junction differs from germline and may be a read error.

A modified ARM-PCR protocol with three rounds of nested PCR amplified TCRbeta. TCRdb fed the multiplex PCR reads into MiXCR, producing one record per CDR3 protein. The sample comprises tens of thousands of distinct CDR3 sequences, about three quarters of which are singletons, and approximately 12% rests with the top ten. Notes on the study in general: Normal lung showed higher cumulative top 100 clone frequency than tumor. Higher tumor TCR diversity was associated with shorter survival.

The chain combines TRBV10-2 with TRBJ2-5, with 8 nucleotides matching TRBD2. This clonotype was sampled from a woman aged 45-59 years with non-small cell lung cancer. Specimen: lung tumor tissue. The CDR3: CARSEREHESQYF. In nucleotides, the CDR3 is TGCGCCAGGAGTGAGCGGGAGCACGAGTCCCAATACTTC.